This passage covers 27 T cell receptor beta chains from one sample sequenced in a study of blood T cells in healthy people across ages. Together with a sample-barcoded 5' primer, a J-beta primer mix was included in a second PCR lasting roughly 7 to 11 cycles. TCRdb reanalysed the 5' RACE reads using MiXCR and keeps one entry per CDR3 protein. The table records 800,000 or so distinct CDR3 sequences, approximately 25% of them present only once. This sample was shared with a second study, whose subject was T cells of mothers and their children.

Sequenced sample: blood. The receptors here all came from a boy aged 10-17 years in good health.

This clonotype showed up just a few times. This rearrangement joins TRBV6-6 to TRBJ2-1; D is unresolved. V shed 3 bases and J shed 6 bases, with 15 bases lying between them. This CDR3 has 15 residues. CDR1 and CDR2 from the germline V gene are MNHNY and SVGAGI (reference sequence). The CDR3 region is CASSYTAEISNEQFF. The CDR3 region has the DNA TGTGCCAGCAGTTATACGGCCGAAATCTCCAATGAGCAGTTCTTC.

The sample holds a few counts of this clonotype. The chain employs TRBV7-2 and TRBJ2-2; weak D call: TRBD2 (5 bases). Germline V lookup: CDR1 SGHTA, CDR2 FQGNSA. V was cut by 4 bases and J by 0 bases, with 15 bases left in between. The CDR3 contains 17 residues. The CDR3 spells CASSSDGRGSNTGELFF. As DNA, the CDR3 is TGTGCCAGCAGCTCGGATGGACGGGGATCGAACACCGGGGAGCTGTTTTTT.

This clonotype turned up a few times. This sequence joins TRBV29-1 and TRBJ1-4, with no clear D. Trimming removed 7 bases at V and 4 bases at J, with 22 bases between. The CDR3 is 16 residues long. Germline CDR1 reads SQVTM; CDR2 reads ANQGSEA. The CDR3 is CSAPETNQPVNEKLFF. DNA for the CDR3: TGCAGCGCCCCCGAGACTAACCAACCAGTTAATGAAAAACTGTTTTTT.

The chain carries TRBV30 and TRBJ2-5; D may correspond to TRBD1 or TRBD2 (5 bases each). Germline CDR1 GTSNPN, CDR2 SVGIG (reference sequence). The CDR3 totals 17 residues. Trimming removed 2 bases at V and 7 bases at J, with 26 bases between. The CDR3 protein is CAWSFSSRGEHLMTQYF. The CDR3 DNA follows: TGTGCCTGGAGTTTCTCGTCTCGGGGCGAACACCTGATGACCCAGTACTTC.

This clonotype was found a few times. A read error may produce the germline difference seen at one junction end. J is TRBJ2-1 and V is TRBV7-7, with a weak D call TRBD2 (6 bases). Gene TRBJ2-5 matches the end of the DNA better, so the J call may be wrong. There are 14 residues in the CDR3. Per the germline V gene, CDR1 is SSHAT and CDR2 is FNYEAQ (reference sequence). The DNA of the CDR3 is TGTGCTAGCAGCCCCGGAGGGGCCGGGTCCACCCAGTACTTC. Translated, it gives CASSPGGAGSTQYF.

This clonotype was counted between two and nine times. V and J are TRBV3-1 and TRBJ2-1; 14 positions match TRBD2. The CDR3 runs to 17 residues. Germline V gene data show CDR1 as LGHDT and CDR2 as YNNKEL (reference sequence). J lost 6 bases, V lost 4 bases, and 8 bases had no gene match. The CDR3 here is CASSPRWGTSGSNEQFF. The DNA of the CDR3 is TGTGCCAGCAGCCCCCGGTGGGGGACTAGCGGGAGCAATGAGCAGTTCTTC.

This clonotype was recorded a few times. The V call is TRBV12-3 or TRBV12-4, the J call TRBJ2-7; possibly TRBD1 for D (6 bases). This CDR3 contains 14 residues. The V end lost 5 bases, the J end lost 7 bases, and 18 bases lay between the germline ends. CDR3 in DNA: TGTGCCAGCAGTCAACAGGGTTCCTCTCGGGAGCAGTACTTC. Amino acid sequence: CASSQQGSSREQYF.

This sequence joins TRBV18 and TRBJ2-3, with D uncertain. Germline V gene data show CDR1 as KGHSH and CDR2 as LQKENI. The V and J ends lost 0 bases and 2 bases respectively, with 12 bases between them. The CDR3 spans 16 residues. This CDR3 reads CASSPPAWGPTDTQYF. CDR3 in DNA: TGTGCCAGCTCACCACCGGCTTGGGGTCCCACAGATACGCAGTATTTT.

This chain joins TRBV15 and TRBJ2-5; D uncertain. V was clipped by 0 bases and J by 5 bases, with 13 bases between them. Germline V gives CDR1 LNHNV, CDR2 YYDKDF (reference sequence). CDR3 length equals 15 residues. CDR3 nucleotides: TGTGCCACCAGCAGAGATTTCTTAGGCGAGGAGACCCAGTACTTC. Translated, it gives CATSRDFLGEETQYF.

This clonotype was counted ten times or more. The chain recombines TRBV20-1 with TRBJ2-5; TRBD2 matches 10 bases. The CDR3 is 15 amino acids. V shed 5 bases and J 5 bases; nucleotides not matched to a gene: 11. Germline V gives CDR1 DFQATT, CDR2 SNEGSKA (reference sequence). The CDR3 spells CSAGWTSGTGETQYF. Here the CDR3 DNA reads TGCAGTGCTGGATGGACTAGCGGAACGGGGGAGACCCAGTACTTC.

For this clonotype: The junction differs from germline at one of its ends, possibly a read error. The J gene is TRBJ2-5, the V gene TRBV29-1; possibly TRBD1 or TRBD2 for D (5 bases each). Germline CDR1 reads SQVTM; CDR2 reads ANQGSEA. This CDR3 has 13 residues. CDR3 sequence (DNA): TGCAGCGTTGTTTGGGACCTCCAAGAGATCCAGTACTTC. This translates into CSVVWDLQEIQYF.

The CDR3 loop is CSARAELGSYNSPLHF. Here the CDR3 DNA reads TGCAGTGCTAGAGCCGAGCTGGGCTCTTATAATTCACCCCTCCACTTT. The chain uses TRBV20-1 and TRBJ1-6; no clear D. The V and J ends lost 1 base and 4 bases respectively, with 14 bases between them. Germline CDR1 is DFQATT and CDR2 is SNEGSKA (reference sequence). The CDR3 contains 16 residues.

This sequence joins TRBV6-2 or TRBV6-3 and TRBJ1-1, with 9 bases lining up with TRBD1. The germline V gene has CDR1 MNHEY and CDR2 SVGEGT. V shed 5 bases and J 5 bases; nucleotides not matched to a gene: 12. CDR3 length: 16 residues. Here the CDR3 reads CASSRQTGTGWTEAFF. The CDR3 DNA is TGTGCCAGCAGTCGCCAAACCGGGACAGGGTGGACTGAAGCTTTCTTT.

This clonotype was counted many times. V is TRBV20-1 and J is TRBJ1-6; D is perhaps TRBD1 (6 bases). This CDR3 comprises 15 residues. Between the trimmed V and J ends, which lost 1 base and 4 bases, there was a span of 11 bases. The germline gives CDR1 DFQATT, CDR2 SNEGSKA (reference sequence). CDR3 protein: CSARGRTAYNSPLHF. The CDR3, as DNA: TGCAGTGCTAGAGGGAGGACAGCGTATAATTCACCCCTCCACTTT.

This chain joins TRBV3-1 and TRBJ2-4; D not certain. Trimming removed 0 bases at V and 1 base at J, with 13 bases between. The V gene's germline CDR1 is LGHDT and CDR2 YNNKEL (reference sequence). The CDR3 has 17 residues. In nucleotides, the CDR3 is TGTGCCAGCAGCCAAGATCTTTACGATACCGCCAAAAACATTCAGTACTTC. As protein: CASSQDLYDTAKNIQYF.

Details on this clonotype: A much larger clone lies one base from this, so it may be a read error. The chain carries TRBV9 and TRBJ2-7, with 7 bases fitting TRBD2. CDR1 is SGDLS and CDR2 is YYNGEE in the germline V gene. The CDR3 covers 15 residues. The CDR3 region is CVSSPSLAGDYEQYF. CDR3 nucleotide sequence: TGTGTCAGCAGCCCTTCCCTGGCGGGAGATTACGAGCAGTACTTC. Based on the CDR3 plus reference TRBV9 and TRBJ2-7, the full variable domain is DSGVTQTPKHLITATGQRVTLRCSPRSGDLSVYWYQQSLDQGLQFLIQYYNGEERAKGNILERFSAQQFPDLHSELNLSSLELGDSALYFCVSSPSLAGDYEQYFGPGTRLTVT.

This clonotype came up a few times. The J gene is TRBJ1-2, the V gene TRBV2; 7 positions match TRBD1. Germline V gene lookup returns CDR1 SNHLY and CDR2 FYNNEI. The CDR3 is 12 residues long. V trimming: 7 bases; J trimming: 5 bases; junction bases outside the gene matches: 4. The CDR3 protein is CASMRQGYGYTF. As DNA, the CDR3 is TGTGCCAGCATGCGACAGGGTTATGGCTACACCTTC.

The sample holds a few counts of this clonotype. The chain recombines TRBV5-4 with TRBJ1-4, with TRBD1 identical over 9 bases. The CDR3 has 15 amino acids. Germline V gene sequence: CDR1 SGHNT, CDR2 YYREEE (reference sequence). V lost 3 bases to trimming and J lost 8 bases; unmatched junction nucleotides: 8. CDR3 DNA: TGTGCCAGCAGCTCGGGAGACAGGGGGAGGGAAAAACTGTTTTTT. This encodes CASSSGDRGREKLFF. Full variable domain (remainder filled in from reference TRBV5-4 and TRBJ1-4): ETGVTQSPTHLIKTRGQQVTLRCSSQSGHNTVSWYQQALGQGPQFIFQYYREEENGRGNFPPRFSGLQFPNYSSELNVNALELDDSALYLCASSSGDRGREKLFFGSGTQLSVL.

This clonotype has only a few counts. This chain joins TRBV7-2 and TRBJ2-1, with D unresolved. Germline V gives CDR1 SGHTA, CDR2 FQGNSA. Deletions cut 2 bases from V and 0 bases from J, with 11 bases between. The CDR3 length is 16 residues. CDR3 residues: CASSLITPSSYNEQFF. The CDR3 DNA reads as TGTGCCAGCAGCTTAATCACTCCCAGCTCCTACAATGAGCAGTTCTTC.

The rearrangement uses TRBV25-1 and TRBJ2-3; no reliable D call. The germline gives CDR1 MGHDK, CDR2 SYGVNS. V lost 3 bases and J lost 4, with 14 bases in between. The CDR3 contains 15 residues. CDR3 sequence: CASSDRARGPDTQYF. Written as DNA, the CDR3 is TGTGCCAGCAGTGATAGGGCCCGTGGCCCAGATACGCAGTATTTT. The full variable domain, completed using reference TRBV25-1 and TRBJ2-3, is EADIYQTPRYLVIGTGKKITLECSQTMGHDKMYWYQQDPGMELHLIHYSYGVNSTEKGDLSSESTVSRIRTEHFPLTLESARPSHTSQYLCASSDRARGPDTQYFGPGTRLTVL.

The rearrangement joins TRBV12-3 or TRBV12-4 to TRBJ2-5, with 14 bases aligning to TRBD2. The J call is in doubt because the DNA end fits TRBJ2-1 better. CDR3 size: 16 residues. CDR3 nucleotide sequence: TGTGCCAGCAGATCGGGACTAGCGGGAGTCTGGAATGAGCAGTTCTTC. Translating gives CASRSGLAGVWNEQFF.

This clonotype was seen a single time. The chain joins TRBV7-9 to TRBJ2-7, with 7 bases matching TRBD1. The length of the CDR3 is 15 residues. V gave up 4 bases and J gave up 2 bases; unmatched junction bases: 8. Looked up from germline, CDR1 is SEHNR and CDR2 is FQNEAQ (reference sequence). The CDR3 loop is CASSSTTGSTYEQYF. In DNA form, the CDR3 reads TGTGCCAGCAGCTCGACGACAGGGTCAACCTACGAGCAGTACTTC.

There are a few counts of this clonotype. The V call is TRBV9, the J call TRBJ2-5; D might be TRBD1 or TRBD2, each matching 6 bases. CDR3 length: 12 amino acids. The germline gives CDR1 SGDLS, CDR2 YYNGEE. With 3 bases removed from V and 7 bases from J, the gap between germline ends came to 10 bases. The CDR3 here is CASSDEGGTQYF. The CDR3 nucleotides are TGTGCCAGCAGCGATGAGGGGGGGACCCAGTACTTC.

The chain couples TRBV5-1 to TRBJ2-1; TRBD1 might be the D (5 bases). Trimming left V 4 bases short and J 5 bases short, with 10 bases between. Germline V gene lookup returns CDR1 SGHRS and CDR2 YFSETQ. The CDR3 spans 13 residues. CDR3 in amino acids: CASSEQEDNEQFF. CDR3 DNA: TGCGCCAGCAGCGAACAGGAAGACAATGAGCAGTTCTTC.

This clonotype was observed a few times. J is TRBJ2-3 and V is TRBV2; TRBD2 might be the D (6 bases). V lost 11 bases to trimming and J lost 1 base, with 13 bases between them. CDR1 is SNHLY and CDR2 is FYNNEI in the germline V gene. CDR3 length: 13 amino acids. CDR3 bases: TGTGCCGGGACTGGGGGAGGCACAGATACGCAGTATTTT. Translating gives CAGTGGGTDTQYF.

The chain has TRBV6-5 and TRBJ2-6, with D tentatively TRBD1 or TRBD2 (5 bases each). The V gene lost 0 bases and the J gene lost 0 bases, with 18 bases spanning the gap. The CDR3 spans 20 residues. Germline V CDR1 and CDR2: MNHEY, SVGAGI. The CDR3 spells CASSYSRGASQSSGANVLTF. CDR3 bases: TGTGCCAGCAGTTACTCGAGGGGCGCGTCCCAAAGCTCTGGGGCCAACGTCCTGACTTTC.

This clonotype was observed a few times. The chain carries TRBV6-5 and TRBJ1-4, with D possibly being TRBD1 (5 bases). This CDR3 comprises 14 residues. Germline CDR1 and CDR2: MNHEY and SVGAGI. V lost 5 bases and J lost 8, with 15 bases in between. The CDR3 coding sequence is TGTGCCAGCAGTCGAGACAGACTGGGGGAAAAACTGTTTTTT. This translates into CASSRDRLGEKLFF.